This entry lists 8 T cell receptor beta chains sequenced from one sample in a study of Ad26.COV2.S vaccination and SARS-CoV-2 variants. Assay used: immunoSEQ multiplex PCR; TCRdb lists only in-frame clones, some missing. The repertoire holds about 680,000 clones, with 89% as singletons. Treatment indicated: roughly 20 received Ad26.COV2.S at low or high dose, single or two shots; roughly 5 received placebo; per-sample allocation not given. Following the first vaccine or placebo injection, samples were taken on day 63. Sequencing used peripheral blood, obtained in a trial of Ad26.COV2.S vaccine versus placebo. Every receptor here comes from a person aged 18 to 65 who received the Ad26.COV2.S COVID-19 vaccine or a placebo.

The chain employs TRBV18 and TRBJ1-2, with TRBD1 as a possible D gene (6 bases). This CDR3 region has 14 residues. Germline loops: CDR1 KGHSH, CDR2 LQKENI. V was trimmed by 3 bases and J by 4 bases, leaving 12 bases between them. The CDR3 sequence is CASSPDSFGYGYTF. For the CDR3, the DNA is TGTGCCAGCTCACCGGACAGCTTCGGCTATGGCTACACCTTC.

The chain combines TRBV10-3 with TRBJ2-7; D possibly matches TRBD1 or TRBD2 (5 bases each). Germline V gene data show CDR1 as ENHRY and CDR2 as SYGVKD. The CDR3 is 14 residues long. V was clipped by 4 bases and J by 2 bases, with 12 bases between them. The CDR3 spells CAISGGQGTYEQYF. In nucleotides, the CDR3 is TGTGCCATCAGTGGCGGGCAGGGTACCTACGAGCAGTACTTC.

The rearrangement uses TRBV10-3 and TRBJ2-5, with 7 bases identical to TRBD1. The germline V gene has CDR1 ENHRY and CDR2 SYGVKD. The CDR3 extends over 14 amino acids. V shed 0 bases, J shed 4 bases, and the junction held 2 bases outside the gene matches. In nucleotides, the CDR3 is TGTGCCATCAGTGAGTCAAGACAGGGAGAGACCCAGTACTTC. This gives the protein CAISESRQGETQYF.

This clone is a singleton in its sample. Other DNA sequences within the sample encode an identical CDR3. The V call is TRBV10-3, the J call TRBJ1-5; D may be TRBD1 (5 bases). Germline V gene data show CDR1 as ENHRY and CDR2 as SYGVKD. The CDR3 sequence is 13 residues long. The germline V and J ends were trimmed by 4 bases and 7 bases, with 11 bases remaining between them. The CDR3 spells CAISGGDRQPQHF. In DNA form, the CDR3 reads TGTGCCATCAGTGGGGGGGATCGGCAGCCCCAGCATTTT.

The chain is built from TRBV6-5 and TRBJ1-1; TRBD1 agrees at 7 bases. Germline trimming cut 6 bases from V and 1 base from J; bases unmatched to any gene: 5. The CDR3 has 14 residues. CDR1 is MNHEY and CDR2 is SVGAGI in the germline V gene. This CDR3 is CASRMGQSNTEAFF. For the CDR3, the DNA is TGTGCCAGCAGGATGGGACAGTCGAACACTGAAGCTTTCTTT.

The chain employs TRBV27 and TRBJ2-2; 7 bases line up with TRBD1. The CDR3 consists of 14 residues. The germline V gene encodes CDR1 MNHEY and CDR2 SMNVEV (reference sequence). Trimming removed 5 bases from V and 4 bases from J; junction bases left unmatched: 4. CDR3 residues: CASSPGTATGELFF. DNA of the CDR3: TGTGCCAGCAGTCCCGGGACAGCCACCGGGGAGCTGTTTTTT.

The table lists this clone with a few counts. The J gene is TRBJ2-1, the V gene TRBV18, with D maybe TRBD1 (6 bases). The CDR3 length is 14 residues. V lost 8 bases and J 4 bases, leaving 15 bases between the germline ends. Germline V lookup: CDR1 KGHSH, CDR2 LQKENI. CDR3 sequence reads: CASSFWDTYNEQFF. Written as DNA, the CDR3 is TGTGCCAGCAGTTTTTGGGACACATACAATGAGCAGTTCTTC. The variable domain in full, completed from reference TRBV18 and TRBJ2-1, reads NAGVMQNPRHLVRRRGQEARLRCSPMKGHSHVYWYRQLPEEGLKFMVYLQKENIIDESGMPKERFSAEFPKEGPSILRIQQVVRGDSAAYFCASSFWDTYNEQFFGPGTRLTVL.

CDR3: CASSQGIRQVSYGYTF. As DNA, the CDR3 is TGCGCCAGCAGCCAAGGGATTCGACAGGTCTCCTATGGCTACACCTTC. J is TRBJ1-2 and V is TRBV4-3; TRBD1 might be the D (6 bases). The V end was cut by 1 base, the J end by 4 bases, with 16 bases between. CDR3 length: 16 residues. Germline V CDR1 and CDR2: LGHNA, YSLEER.